This entry lists 15 T cell receptor beta chains sequenced from one sample in a study of CD8+CD57+ T cells in acquired aplastic anemia. Using genomic DNA as the template, TCR beta VDJ and CDR3 profiling was carried out. TCRdb fed the reads into MiXCR, producing one record per CDR3 protein. In the table there are roughly 150,000 distinct CDR3 sequences, 35% to 55% of which are singletons. The sequencing input was sorted CD4+, CD8+, or CD8+CD57+ T cells (not recorded which) from PBMCs. The receptors shown here come from a human donor in good health.

The table lists this clonotype with many counts. The chain combines TRBV7-9 with TRBJ2-2; D is unclear. CDR3 length: 14 residues. V was trimmed by 5 bases and J by 4 bases, leaving 11 bases between them. Germline V gives CDR1 SEHNR, CDR2 FQNEAQ (reference sequence). The DNA for the CDR3 is TGTGCCAGCAGCGCCCGCATGACCACCGGGGAGCTGTTTTTT. It encodes CASSARMTTGELFF.

V and J are TRBV29-1 and TRBJ2-2; the match to TRBD2 covers 10 bases. Trimming took 7 bases from V and 8 from J; bases not matched to a gene: 10. The CDR3 spans 14 residues. CDR1 SQVTM and CDR2 ANQGSEA come from the germline V gene. The CDR3 DNA is TGCAGCGCCGGGACTAGCGCCGGAGGAGGGGAGCTGTTTTTT. Residues: CSAGTSAGGGELFF.

A word on this clonotype: With a much larger clone just one base away, this may be a read error. The chain has TRBV5-4 and TRBJ1-1; D is unclear. CDR3 length: 15 residues. Per the germline V gene, CDR1 is SGHNT and CDR2 is YYREEE (reference sequence). The CDR3 sequence is CASSLLGVRNTEALF. CDR3 coding DNA: TGTGCCAGCAGCTTGCTAGGTGTGCGCAACACTGAAGCTCTCTTT. The whole variable domain, remainder taken from reference TRBV5-4 and TRBJ1-1, is ETGVTQSPTHLIKTRGQQVTLRCSSQSGHNTVSWYQQALGQGPQFIFQYYREEENGRGNFPPRFSGLQFPNYSSELNVNALELDDSALYLCASSLLGVRNTEALFGQGTRLTVV.

With regard to this clonotype: Here the CDR3 omits its conserved ending phenylalanine or tryptophan, so a read error is the likely source. This chain links TRBV6-2 or TRBV6-3 with TRBJ2-7, with D possibly matching TRBD2 (5 bases). The CDR3 covers 15 residues. V lost 4 bases to trimming and J lost 6 bases, with 19 bases between them. CDR1 and CDR2 from the germline V gene are MNHEY and SVGEGT. In nucleotides, the CDR3 is TGTGCCAGCAGTTTGGGATCTAGCTTAGTCGGCGAGCAGTACCTC. As protein: CASSLGSSLVGEQYL.

This chain uses TRBV6-2 or TRBV6-3 with TRBJ2-3; the match to TRBD2 covers 8 bases. Unmatched junction bases numbered 11, after V lost 6 bases and J lost 6 bases. CDR1 MNHEY and CDR2 SVGEGT come from the germline V gene. CDR3 length equals 15 residues. CDR3 amino acids: CASSLAGGPTDTQYF. The CDR3, as DNA: TGTGCCAGCAGCCTCGCGGGGGGCCCCACGGATACGCAGTATTTT.

In its sample, this clonotype was seen many times. V usage is TRBV20-1 and J usage is TRBJ2-1; a weak D match, TRBD1 (6 bases). CDR3 size: 14 residues. Per germline, CDR1 DFQATT and CDR2 SNEGSKA (reference sequence). The germline V and J ends were trimmed by 2 bases and 5 bases, with 13 bases remaining between them. CDR3 in amino acids: CSARKGVLHNEQFF. DNA for the CDR3: TGCAGTGCTAGAAAGGGGGTGCTGCACAATGAGCAGTTCTTC.

This clonotype came up once. The J gene is TRBJ2-7, the V gene TRBV7-3, with D tentatively TRBD1 (6 bases). Germline loops: CDR1 SGHTA, CDR2 FQGTGA. This CDR3 contains 14 residues. V dropped 5 bases and J dropped 1 base, with 12 bases sitting between them. The CDR3 here is CASSLDRMSYEQYF. The DNA of the CDR3 is TGTGCCAGCAGCCTCGACAGGATGTCCTACGAGCAGTACTTC.

About this clonotype itself: Given a much more abundant clone one base away, this may be a read error. J is TRBJ1-1 and V is TRBV12-3 or TRBV12-4; the D is unclear. This CDR3 comprises 14 residues. CDR3 in amino acids: CASSSRTVNTEALF. The CDR3 DNA reads TGTGCCAGCAGTTCTCGGACGGTGAACACTGAAGCTCTCTTT.

As concerns this clonotype: A much bigger clone sits one base away, suggesting this may be a read error. V usage is TRBV5-6 and J usage is TRBJ1-1; D may be TRBD1 (5 bases). Trimming stripped 4 bases from V and 3 bases from J, with 16 bases between. CDR3 length equals 15 residues. Germline V gives CDR1 SGHDT, CDR2 YYEEEE. CDR3 coding DNA: TGTGCCAGCAGCAAGCATCAGGGCGGGTACACTGAAGCTTTCTTT. It yields the protein CASSKHQGGYTEAFF.

To note about this clonotype: A much larger clone differs from this one at a single base, so this may be a read error. V gene TRBV4-2 combines with J gene TRBJ1-2; D is possibly TRBD1 (6 bases). This CDR3 has 13 amino acids. CDR1 and CDR2 (germline): LGHNA, YNFKEQ. CDR3 protein: CASSQDRGYGYAF. In DNA form, the CDR3 reads TGTGCCAGCAGCCAAGACAGGGGCTATGGCTACGCCTTC.

This clonotype was recorded many times. For the CDR3, the DNA is TGTGCCGGGGGCGAAGACTCCTACGAGCAGTACTTC. It specifies CAGGEDSYEQYF. The rearrangement links TRBV30 to TRBJ2-7; D may be TRBD1 (6 bases). Deletions cut 8 bases from V and 0 bases from J, with 11 bases between. The CDR3 covers 12 residues. The germline CDR1 and CDR2 sequences are GTSNPN and SVGIG (reference sequence).

This clonotype was seen many times. The chain joins TRBV11-1 to TRBJ2-5; D possibly uses TRBD1 or TRBD2 (5 bases each). V lost 1 base and J 4 bases, leaving 13 bases between the germline ends. Germline loops: CDR1 SGHAT, CDR2 FQDESV (reference sequence). This CDR3 has 15 residues. CDR3 residues: CASSLVTGLLETQYF. The CDR3 DNA follows: TGTGCCAGCAGCTTAGTGACGGGGCTCCTAGAGACCCAGTACTTC.

This clonotype appeared once. In DNA, the CDR3 is TGTGCCACCAGCGGAAGGAAGCCGGGACTAGCGAACTACGAGCAGTACTTC. The encoded protein is CATSGRKPGLANYEQYF. V and J are TRBV15 and TRBJ2-7, with TRBD2 identical over 10 bases. The CDR3 is made up of 17 amino acids. Trimming cost V 5 bases and J 3 bases; bases outside gene matches: 13. The germline V gene has CDR1 LNHNV and CDR2 YYDKDF (reference sequence). Combining the CDR3 with reference TRBV15 and TRBJ2-7 gives the whole variable domain DAMVIQNPRYQVTQFGKPVTLSCSQTLNHNVMYWYQQKSSQAPKLLFHYYDKDFNNEADTPDNFQSRRPNTSFCFLDIRSPGLGDTAMYLCATSGRKPGLANYEQYFGPGTRLTVT.

V is TRBV7-8 and J is TRBJ2-3, with no clear D. CDR1 and CDR2 (germline): SGHVS, FQNEAQ. The V gene lost 1 base and the J gene lost 6 bases, with 5 bases spanning the gap. This CDR3 has 12 amino acids. In DNA, the CDR3 is TGTGCCAGCAGCTTAGAGTGGGATACGCAGTATTTT. Translating gives CASSLEWDTQYF.

A word on this clonotype: One end of the junction is discordant with germline, which a read error may explain. This CDR3 is CASSLGLAGVVF. The CDR3 region has the DNA TGTGCCAGCAGTTTGGGACTAGCGGGAGTCGTCTTC. The gene calls are TRBV12-3 or TRBV12-4 and TRBJ2-5; 14 bases fit TRBD2. The CDR3 is 12 residues long.